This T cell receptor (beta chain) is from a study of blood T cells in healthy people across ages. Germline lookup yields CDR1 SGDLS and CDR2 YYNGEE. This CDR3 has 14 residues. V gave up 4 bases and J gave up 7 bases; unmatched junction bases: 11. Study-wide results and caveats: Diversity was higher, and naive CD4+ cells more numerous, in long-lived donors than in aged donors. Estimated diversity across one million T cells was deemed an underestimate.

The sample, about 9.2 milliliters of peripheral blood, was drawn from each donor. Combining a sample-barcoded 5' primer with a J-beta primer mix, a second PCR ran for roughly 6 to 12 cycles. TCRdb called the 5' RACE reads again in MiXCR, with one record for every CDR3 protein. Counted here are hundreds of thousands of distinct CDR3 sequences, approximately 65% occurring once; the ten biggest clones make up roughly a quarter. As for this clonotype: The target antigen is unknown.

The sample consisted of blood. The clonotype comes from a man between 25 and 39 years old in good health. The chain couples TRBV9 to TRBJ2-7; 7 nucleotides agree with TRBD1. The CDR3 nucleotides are TGTGCCAGCAGCCCTCCGACAGGGTCAGGGGAGCAGTACTTC. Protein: CASSPPTGSGEQYF.